The rows below give T cell receptor beta chains drawn from one sample of a study of Graves' ophthalmopathy and Graves' hyperthyroidism. In TCRdb, the multiplex PCR reads were re-called with MiXCR into one record per CDR3 protein. The sample has roughly 350,000 distinct CDR3 sequences; approximately 18% are singletons. Sequencing used peripheral blood. All receptors come from an adult woman with stable Graves' hyperthyroidism. Both conserved end residues are part of each CDR3. Fields, in order: CDR3 protein, CDR3 DNA, D gene, V gene, clone size, J gene. The D gene is left open where the match is weak. Size values are once, few and many counts, or a class for expanded clones, and some rows have none.

CDR3 protein: CASSKTGVDYGYTF
CDR3 DNA: TGTGCCAGCAGTAAGACAGGAGTGGACTATGGCTACACCTTC
D gene: .
V gene: TRBV2
clone size: many
J gene: TRBJ1-2

CDR3 protein: CAISEGQANYGYTF
CDR3 DNA: TGTGCCATCAGTGAGGGACAGGCGAACTATGGCTACACCTTC
D gene: TRBD1
V gene: TRBV10-3
clone size: many
J gene: TRBJ1-2

CDR3 protein: CASSELAEDEQYF
CDR3 DNA: TGTGCCAGCAGTGAACTAGCGGAGGACGAGCAGTACTTC
D gene: TRBD2
V gene: TRBV6-1
clone size: many
J gene: TRBJ2-7

CDR3 protein: CASSYGLAGQTQYF
CDR3 DNA: TGTGCCAGCAGTTACGGGCTAGCGGGACAGACCCAGTACTTC
D gene: TRBD2
V gene: TRBV6-5
clone size: .
J gene: TRBJ2-5

CDR3 protein: CASSEGVLAETQYF
CDR3 DNA: TGTGCCAGCAGTGAAGGTGTACTAGCGGAGACCCAGTACTTC
D gene: TRBD2
V gene: TRBV6-1
clone size: many
J gene: TRBJ2-5

CDR3 protein: CASSLVAPPYEQYF
CDR3 DNA: TGTGCCAGCAGCCTTGTGGCACCTCCCTACGAGCAGTACTTC
D gene: .
V gene: TRBV14
clone size: many
J gene: TRBJ2-7

CDR3 protein: CASSLARLAVKETQYF
CDR3 DNA: TGTGCCAGCAGCTTAGCGCGTCTAGCGGTAAAAGAGACCCAGTACTTC
D gene: TRBD2
V gene: TRBV7-8
clone size: many
J gene: TRBJ2-5

CDR3 protein: CASSLVTSKDAFF
CDR3 DNA: TGTGCCAGCAGTTTAGTCACCTCCAAAGATGCTTTCTTT
D gene: .
V gene: TRBV12-3/TRBV12-4
clone size: .
J gene: TRBJ1-1

CDR3 protein: CASSFDRGSGELFF
CDR3 DNA: TGCGCCAGCAGCTTCGACAGGGGGTCCGGGGAGCTGTTTTTT
D gene: TRBD1
V gene: TRBV5-1
clone size: few
J gene: TRBJ2-2

CDR3 protein: CASSEAEEAGYEQYF
CDR3 DNA: TGTGCCAGCAGTGAAGCTGAGGAGGCCGGATACGAGCAGTACTTC
D gene: .
V gene: TRBV6-1
clone size: many
J gene: TRBJ2-7

CDR3 protein: CASSPVGGRSNQPQHF
CDR3 DNA: TGTGCCAGCAGCCCCGTGGGGGGCCGTAGCAATCAGCCCCAGCATTTT
D gene: .
V gene: TRBV28
clone size: many
J gene: TRBJ1-5

CDR3 protein: CASSYSAGVGYEQYF
CDR3 DNA: TGTGCCAGCAGTTACTCGGCAGGAGTGGGTTACGAGCAGTACTTC
D gene: .
V gene: TRBV6-5
clone size: many
J gene: TRBJ2-7

CDR3 protein: CASSSGPDYGYTF
CDR3 DNA: TGTGCCAGCAGTTCCGGGCCAGACTATGGCTACACCTTC
D gene: .
V gene: TRBV28
clone size: many
J gene: TRBJ1-2

CDR3 protein: CASSAGQAGNQPQHF
CDR3 DNA: TGTGCCAGTAGTGCGGGACAGGCAGGCAATCAGCCCCAGCATTTT
D gene: TRBD1
V gene: TRBV19
clone size: many
J gene: TRBJ1-5